These 2 T cell receptor beta chains were sequenced from one sample in a study of cytomegalovirus exposure and HLA in healthy donors. Primers: 60 Vbeta forward and 13 Jbeta reverse. Libraries were prepared by immunoSEQ multiplex PCR; TCRdb keeps only in-frame clonotypes and omits some of them. The sample yields roughly 70,000 clones, around 91% seen once. The sequencing sample was made of PBMCs. The receptors stem from a woman aged 30 to 39 in good health and CMV-seropositive.

This clone was seen once. The chain joins TRBV19 to TRBJ2-7; perhaps TRBD2 as D (6 bases). Germline V gives CDR1 LNHDA, CDR2 SQIVND (reference sequence). The V end was cut by 1 base, the J end by 2 bases, with 9 bases between. The CDR3 runs to 14 residues. The CDR3 region is CASSIVPGAYEQYF. CDR3 nucleotides: TGTGCCAGTAGTATAGTTCCGGGAGCCTACGAGCAGTACTTC.

V gene TRBV27 combines with J gene TRBJ2-7; 8 nucleotides agree with TRBD2. There are 14 residues in the CDR3. The germline gives CDR1 MNHEY, CDR2 SMNVEV (reference sequence). V dropped 3 bases and J dropped 4; count of bases not matched to a gene: 5. As DNA, the CDR3 is TGTGCCAGCAGTTTTGCGGGAGGTCGGTACGAGCAGTACTTC. Translation: CASSFAGGRYEQYF.